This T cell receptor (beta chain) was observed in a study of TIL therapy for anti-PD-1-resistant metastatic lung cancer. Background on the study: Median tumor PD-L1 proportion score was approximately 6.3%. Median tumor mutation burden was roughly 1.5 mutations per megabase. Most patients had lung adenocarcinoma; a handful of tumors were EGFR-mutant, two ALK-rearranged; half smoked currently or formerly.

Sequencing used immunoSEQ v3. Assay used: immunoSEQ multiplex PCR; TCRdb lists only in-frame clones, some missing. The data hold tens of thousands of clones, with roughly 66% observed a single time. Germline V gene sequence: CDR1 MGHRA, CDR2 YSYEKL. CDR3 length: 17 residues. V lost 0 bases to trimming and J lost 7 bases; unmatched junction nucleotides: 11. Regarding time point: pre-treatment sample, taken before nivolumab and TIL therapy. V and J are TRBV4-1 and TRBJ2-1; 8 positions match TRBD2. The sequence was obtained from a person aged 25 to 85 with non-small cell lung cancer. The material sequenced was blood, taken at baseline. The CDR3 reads CASSQDLTSANLNEQFF. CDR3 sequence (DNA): TGCGCCAGCAGCCAAGATTTGACTAGCGCGAATCTAAATGAGCAGTTCTTC.